This T cell receptor beta chain was captured in a study of CD8 T cells in ankylosing spondylitis. Quantitative 5'-RACE with molecular barcodes was used to make the TCR beta libraries. TCRdb used MiXCR to reprocess the 5' RACE reads, holding one entry per CDR3 protein. The sample contains fewer than 500,000 distinct CDR3 sequences, 26% of which appear only once. The germline V gene encodes CDR1 SGHRS and CDR2 YFSETQ. This CDR3 has 15 residues. The germline V and J ends were trimmed by 0 bases and 4 bases, with 11 bases remaining between them. This clonotype has more than one count but fewer than ten. The antigen is unknown. Study-wide results and caveats: One TCR beta motif, made up of roughly eight highly homologous variants, appeared characteristic of ankylosing spondylitis blood. In ankylosing spondylitis patients, matched synovial fluid reportedly showed significant enrichment of disease-linked clones. Disease-linked clones bore a CD8+ phenotype and were relatively rare in peripheral blood.

Sequenced material: blood, either unsorted or a sorted T cell fraction (not recorded which). The V call is TRBV5-1, the J call TRBJ2-1, with D unclear. This TCR was sampled from a male donor with ankylosing spondylitis. The CDR3 reads CASSLGQPIYNEQFF. The CDR3 coding sequence is TGCGCCAGCAGCTTGGGGCAGCCGATTTACAATGAGCAGTTCTTC.